This entry is about one TCR beta chain. Its antigen is still unknown. V gave up 3 bases and J gave up 1 base, with 9 bases separating them. The CDR3 extends over 14 amino acids. The germline CDR1 and CDR2 sequences are LNHDA and SQIVND (reference sequence). These data come from a study of shared clonotypes between healthy human individuals. Points from the study as a whole: Compared with memory subsets, naive subsets generally had larger estimated richness.

The naive CD8 subset, CD45RO-negative cells positively selected for CCR7, excluded terminally differentiated effector memory CD45RA+ cells. Assay: immunoSEQ multiplex PCR; the TCRdb copy retains only in-frame clones and omits some. The table shows about 2.2 million clones, with around 95% occurring only once. The TCR sequence derives from a man aged 18 to 30 in good health. Some clones in this sample may be carry-over from other donors' samples. Sequenced material: naive CD8+ T cells from PBMCs. The chain combines TRBV19 with TRBJ1-1, with D unclear. The CDR3 is CASSIRHQNTEAFF. The DNA of the CDR3 is TGTGCCAGTAGTATCCGACACCAGAACACTGAAGCTTTCTTT. Looking up the rest from reference TRBV19 and TRBJ1-1 gives the full variable domain: DGGITQSPKYLFRKEGQNVTLSCEQNLNHDAMYWYRQDPGQGLRLIYYSQIVNDFQKGDIAEGYSVSREKKESFPLTVTSAQKNPTAFYLCASSIRHQNTEAFFGQGTRLTVV.